The next 14 T cell receptor beta chains were all read from a single sample in a study of blood T cell repertoires in COVID-19 (dated by TCRdb to 2019 to 2021). The protocol used for the library was the immunoSEQ multiplex PCR assay. Not all clones reach the TCRdb copy of this immuneACCESS table, which keeps in-frame sequences only. Checked studies attribute under half of the gap to unresolved V genes and leave the rest unexplained. The sample records more than 100,000 clones, around 87% of which are singletons. The ten largest account for 25% to 35% of the sample. The sequencing input was peripheral blood. Receptors were obtained from a woman in her 70s with acute or convalescent COVID-19.

This clone appeared once. The CDR3 nucleotides read TGTGCCAGCAGTTACCCCGGGACAGGGGAGGGGGAGCTGTTTTTT. It specifies CASSYPGTGEGELFF. The J gene is TRBJ2-2, the V gene TRBV6-5; 10 bases agree with TRBD1. J was trimmed by 8 bases and V by 2 bases; bases with no gene match: 5. CDR3 size: 15 residues. The germline CDR1 and CDR2 sequences are MNHEY and SVGAGI.

CDR3 DNA: TGTGCCAGCAGCCTCAGCGGGACAACAACTAATGAAAAACTGTTTTTT. Its translation is CASSLSGTTTNEKLFF. The V and J genes are TRBV3-1 (or the pseudogene TRBV3-2) and TRBJ1-4; the D gene is possibly TRBD1 (6 bases). The germline V and J ends were trimmed by 4 bases and 0 bases, with 12 bases remaining between them. This CDR3 spans 16 amino acids. Germline CDR1 LGHDT, CDR2 YNNKEL (reference sequence).

The chain employs TRBV12-3 or TRBV12-4 and TRBJ1-1; 7 bases align to TRBD1. This CDR3 region has 13 residues. J lost 6 bases, V lost 6 bases, and 7 bases had no gene match. For the CDR3, the DNA is TGTGCCAGCAGGCCCCGACAGGGCGCTGAAGCTTTCTTT. Protein product: CASRPRQGAEAFF.

The gene calls are TRBV6-1 and TRBJ1-6; D is possibly TRBD1 (6 bases). The CDR3 has 14 residues. Trimming pared 3 bases from V and 8 bases from J, leaving 11 bases between. Germline CDR1 reads MNHNS; CDR2 reads SASEGT. The chain's CDR3 is CASSERRQDSPLHF. DNA of the CDR3: TGTGCCAGCAGTGAGAGAAGACAGGATTCACCCCTCCACTTT.

About this clone itself: This sample also contains other DNA sequences that code for the same CDR3. V gene TRBV2 combines with J gene TRBJ2-7; 8 bases agree with TRBD1. The CDR3 has 11 amino acids. CDR1 is SNHLY, CDR2 FYNNEI, per germline. With 8 bases clipped from V and 7 bases from J, the junction kept 4 bases outside the gene matches. The CDR3 here is CASRTGGEQYF. CDR3 coding DNA: TGTGCCAGCCGTACAGGGGGTGAGCAGTACTTC. Together with reference TRBV2 and TRBJ2-7, the CDR3 gives the full variable domain: EPEVTQTPSHQVTQMGQEVILRCVPISNHLYFYWYRQILGQKVEFLVSFYNNEISEKSEIFDDQFSVERPDGSNFTLKIRSTKLEDSAMYFCASRTGGEQYFGPGTRLTVT.

The chain links TRBV15 to TRBJ2-2, with a tentative D call TRBD1 (6 bases). Germline V CDR1 and CDR2: LNHNV, YYDKDF (reference sequence). This CDR3 is 18 amino acids long. V lost 1 base and J 1 base, leaving 16 bases between the germline ends. The CDR3 protein is CATSRAQGIPLNTGELFF. The CDR3 nucleotides are TGTGCCACCAGCAGAGCACAGGGTATCCCCCTGAACACCGGGGAGCTGTTTTTT.

This chain connects TRBV5-5 to TRBJ2-1; 8 bases agree with TRBD1. CDR1 and CDR2 from the germline V gene are SGHKS and YYEKEE (reference sequence). This CDR3 region has 14 residues. V lost 7 bases to trimming and J lost 9 bases; unmatched junction nucleotides: 12. The CDR3 DNA reads as TGTGCCAGCGGCCAGGGGGCCTTTGAGCCTGAGCAGTTCTTC. Translating gives CASGQGAFEPEQFF.

A single count supports this clone. The chain employs TRBV14 and TRBJ1-1, with D tentatively TRBD1 (5 bases). The germline CDR1 and CDR2 sequences are SGHDN and FVKESK. The length of the CDR3 is 11 residues. Trimming stripped 4 bases from V and 8 bases from J, with 8 bases between. The CDR3 is CASSREGEAFF. The CDR3 DNA is TGTGCCAGCAGCCGGGAGGGGGAAGCTTTCTTT.

The chain combines TRBV9 with TRBJ1-4; 10 nucleotides line up with TRBD1. The CDR3 runs 15 residues. J was trimmed by 7 bases and V by 4 bases; bases with no gene match: 7. Germline CDR1 is SGDLS and CDR2 is YYNGEE. This CDR3 is CASSRLGTGAEKLFF. The CDR3 DNA follows: TGTGCCAGCAGCAGGCTAGGGACAGGGGCTGAAAAACTGTTTTTT.

The gene calls are TRBV9 and TRBJ2-1; tentative D call: TRBD2 (7 bases). The CDR3 totals 15 residues. The germline V and J ends were trimmed by 3 bases and 4 bases, with 14 bases remaining between them. CDR1 and CDR2 (germline): SGDLS, YYNGEE. The chain's CDR3 is CASSARGGAYNEQFF. CDR3 bases: TGTGCCAGCAGCGCCCGTGGGGGGGCGTACAATGAGCAGTTCTTC. The variable domain in full, completed from reference TRBV9 and TRBJ2-1, reads DSGVTQTPKHLITATGQRVTLRCSPRSGDLSVYWYQQSLDQGLQFLIQYYNGEERAKGNILERFSAQQFPDLHSELNLSSLELGDSALYFCASSARGGAYNEQFFGPGTRLTVL.

The chain combines TRBV7-2 with TRBJ1-1; the D gene is possibly TRBD1 (5 bases). The V end was cut by 6 bases, the J end by 3 bases, with 8 bases between. CDR3 length: 12 residues. Germline-derived CDR1 and CDR2 are SGHTA and FQGNSA. The CDR3 reads CASRWGDTEAFF. The CDR3 DNA reads TGTGCCAGCAGGTGGGGGGACACTGAAGCTTTCTTT.

V usage is TRBV7-9 and J usage is TRBJ1-2; a weak D match, TRBD1 (5 bases). CDR1 SEHNR and CDR2 FQNEAQ come from the germline V gene (reference sequence). V gave up 4 bases and J gave up 12 bases, with 21 bases separating them. This CDR3 contains 14 residues. CDR3 DNA: TGTGCCAGCAGCTGGGCCGGGACCCTGGAGGGAAACACCTTC. Translation gives CASSWAGTLEGNTF.

In its sample, this clone was seen once. This rearrangement joins TRBV13 to TRBJ1-1; 7 bases line up with TRBD1. V shed 5 bases, J shed 0 bases, and the junction held 3 bases outside the gene matches. Germline V gene data show CDR1 as PRHDT and CDR2 as FYEKMQ (reference sequence). CDR3 size: 14 residues. CDR3 nucleotide sequence: TGTGCCAGCAGCCGGACAGGAATGAACACTGAAGCTTTCTTT. Protein: CASSRTGMNTEAFF. Combining the CDR3 with reference TRBV13 and TRBJ1-1 gives the whole variable domain AAGVIQSPRHLIKEKRETATLKCYPIPRHDTVYWYQQGPGQDPQFLISFYEKMQSDKGSIPDRFSAQQFSDYHSELNMSSLELGDSALYFCASSRTGMNTEAFFGQGTRLTVV.

The J gene is TRBJ1-2, the V gene TRBV11-3, with 11 bases identical to TRBD1. The CDR3 length is 13 residues. CDR1 and CDR2 (germline): SGHNT, YENEEA. The junction had 3 bases not matched to a gene; V was cut back by 4 bases and J by 8 bases. CDR3 sequence: CASSSGTGGGYTF. The CDR3 nucleotides are TGTGCCAGCAGCTCCGGGACAGGGGGGGGCTACACCTTC.